This TCR beta chain was found in a study of cytomegalovirus exposure and HLA in healthy donors. The data were produced by immunoSEQ multiplex PCR, yet TCRdb's version contains in-frame clones alone and is incomplete. The sample gives about 120,000 clones, over 65% of which show up once; around 1.9% is in the top ten. This CDR3 spans 14 amino acids. The ends were cut back, 7 bases at V and 4 bases at J, with 14 bases in the middle. Per the germline V gene, CDR1 is LNHDA and CDR2 is SQIVND (reference sequence). The sequenced sample consisted of PBMCs. V is TRBV19 and J is TRBJ1-5, with D possibly being TRBD1 (6 bases). The receptor was derived from a woman aged 30 to 39 in good health and CMV-seronegative. CDR3 coding DNA: TGTGCCAGTACCAAGTGGGGGCCTAATCAGCCCCAGCATTTT. Protein sequence: CASTKWGPNQPQHF.